These T cell receptor beta chains were read from a single sample in a study of blood T cell repertoires in COVID-19. Using immunoSEQ multiplex PCR, the repertoire was profiled, and TCRdb retains in-frame clones only, with some absent. The table has more than 35,000 clones, roughly 90% seen once. The source material was peripheral blood. All receptors derive from a man aged 55-75 years with acute or convalescent COVID-19. The CDR3 runs from the conserved cysteine through the conserved F or W. D genes are given only for firm matches. Clone size is stated in some rows and not others, as once, few, many or a class when expanded.

NA | TRBD2 | TRBJ2-3 | TRBV9 | TGTGCCAGCCGCCCGGCGGGAGGAAGCACAGATACGCAGTATTTT | CASRPAGGSTDTQYF
few | TRBD1 | TRBJ2-3 | TRBV4-1 | TGCGCCAGCAGCCAAATCGCCTCACAGGGGGGCGGCGGAGATACGCAGTATTTT | CASSQIASQGGGGDTQYF
NA | NA | TRBJ2-1 | TRBV9 | TGTGCCAGCAGCGTGGTAGGAGATGAGCAGTTCTTC | CASSVVGDEQFF
once | TRBD1 | TRBJ2-7 | TRBV3-1/TRBV3-2 | TGTGCCAGCAGTCGGACAGGGGGACCCCACGAGCAGTACTTC | CASSRTGGPHEQYF
NA | NA | TRBJ1-2 | TRBV4-1 | TGCGCCAGCAGCCGAGGAGGGGTCGGGGGCTATGGCTACACCTTC | CASSRGGVGGYGYTF
NA | TRBD1 | TRBJ1-2 | TRBV18 | TGTGCCAGCTCACCACCCGAGGGACAGGTGGGGAGTAACTATGGCTACACCTTC | CASSPPEGQVGSNYGYTF
once | TRBD2 | TRBJ2-1 | TRBV2 | TGTGCCAGCAGCATGATAGCGGGAGGCGAGCAGTTCTTC | CASSMIAGGEQFF
NA | NA | TRBJ2-7 | TRBV5-1 | TGCGCCAGCAGCTTGGTTCCAGGGACCTACGAGCAGTACTTC | CASSLVPGTYEQYF
NA | NA | TRBJ1-2 | TRBV4-3 | TGCGCCAGCAGCCACCTTCAGACAACTAACTATGGCTACACCTTC | CASSHLQTTNYGYTF
NA | TRBD1 | TRBJ2-7 | TRBV7-2 | TGTGCCAGCAGCTGGACAGGGGCGGTCGAGCAGTACTTC | CASSWTGAVEQYF
NA | TRBD2 | TRBJ2-1 | TRBV7-8 | TGTGCCAGCAGCCAAGCGGGAGTCTCCTACAATGAGCAGTTCTTC | CASSQAGVSYNEQFF
NA | TRBD2 | TRBJ2-3 | TRBV5-4 | TGTGCCAGCACCAGATTAGCGGGAGATACGCAGTATTTT | CASTRLAGDTQYF
once | TRBD1 | TRBJ1-1 | TRBV7-8 | TGTGCCAGCAGCGAACGGACAGGGGTGATGAACACTGAAGCTTTCTTT | CASSERTGVMNTEAFF
NA | NA | TRBJ2-3 | TRBV27 | TGTGCCAGCAGCCCGACAGAGATCGGCACAGATACGCAGTATTTT | CASSPTEIGTDTQYF
NA | NA | TRBJ1-1 | TRBV10-3 | TGTGCCATGGATCGGGGAGAGAACACTGAAGCTTTCTTT | CAMDRGENTEAFF
NA | TRBD2 | TRBJ2-5 | TRBV9 | TGTGCCAGCAGCCGGACTAGCGGAATACAAGAGACCCAGTACTTC | CASSRTSGIQETQYF
NA | NA | TRBJ1-1 | TRBV5-1 | TGCGCCAGCAGCTTGGCCCCCAGGGTGAACACTGAAGCTTTCTTT | CASSLAPRVNTEAFF
NA | TRBD2 | TRBJ2-4 | TRBV27 | TGTGCCAGCAGTCCCTCGGGAGGGCGGATTCTCTCCTTAGCCAAAAACATTCAGTACTTC | CASSPSGGRILSLAKNIQYF
NA | NA | TRBJ2-5 | TRBV27 | TGTGCCAGCAGTCTACTCCCCCCCAAGACCCAGTACTTC | CASSLLPPKTQYF
NA | NA | TRBJ1-5 | TRBV7-9 | TGTGCCAGCAGCTTCTCGGAGACGAATCAGCCCCAGCATTTT | CASSFSETNQPQHF
NA | NA | TRBJ2-7 | TRBV19 | TGTGCCAGTAGTATAGACAGGGCCACCGAGCAGTACTTC | CASSIDRATEQYF
NA | NA | TRBJ1-3 | TRBV9 | TGTGCCAGCAGCACGGGGACACCACGCAGCTCTGGAAACACCATATATTTT | CASSTGTPRSSGNTIYF
NA | NA | TRBJ2-1 | TRBV5-1 | TGCGCCAGCAGCTTAGGTTGGGCAAGCAATGAGCAGTTCTTC | CASSLGWASNEQFF
NA | NA | TRBJ1-1 | TRBV3-1/TRBV3-2 | TGTGCCAGCAGCTCAAGCAAAGCCGGGAACACTGAAGCTTTCTTT | CASSSSKAGNTEAFF